These 7 T cell receptor beta chains were all obtained from the same sample, sequenced in a study of blood T cells in healthy people across ages. Alongside a J-beta primer mix, a sample-barcoded 5' primer served in a second PCR lasting roughly 6 to 11 cycles. One entry per CDR3 protein, called by TCRdb with MiXCR from the 5' RACE reads. The sample lists roughly 2 million distinct CDR3 sequences; roughly 52% were seen once. The sample consisted of blood. The source is a woman in her thirties or forties in good health.

The chain recombines TRBV20-1 with TRBJ2-3, with TRBD2 matching 7 bases. The germline V gene has CDR1 DFQATT and CDR2 SNEGSKA (reference sequence). Losses at the gene ends were 7 bases for V and 2 bases for J; bases not matched to a gene: 3. The length of the CDR3 is 12 residues. The CDR3 region is CSVAGDTDTQYF. The CDR3 coding sequence is TGCAGTGTAGCGGGCGACACAGATACGCAGTATTTT.

DNA for the CDR3: TGTGCCATCACTGGGACAGGGCGAAACACTGAAGCTTTCTTT. Residues: CAITGTGRNTEAFF. The chain combines TRBV10-3 with TRBJ1-1; TRBD1 matches at 9 bases. Germline trimming cut 7 bases from V and 2 bases from J; bases unmatched to any gene: 5. CDR1 is ENHRY and CDR2 is SYGVKD in the germline V gene. This CDR3 is built from 14 residues.

The chain links TRBV7-9 to TRBJ1-6, with D possibly TRBD1 on 6 matching bases. The germline CDR1 and CDR2 sequences are SEHNR and FQNEAQ (reference sequence). The length of the CDR3 is 12 residues. Trimming took off 0 bases at V and 17 bases at J, with 11 bases between the two ends. CDR3 protein: CASSLAGQRIHF. As DNA, the CDR3 is TGTGCCAGCAGCTTAGCGGGACAACGTATCCACTTT.

This clonotype showed up just a few times. The chain uses TRBV27 and TRBJ2-7, with 8 bases matching TRBD1. Germline V gives CDR1 MNHEY, CDR2 SMNVEV (reference sequence). V lost 2 bases and J lost 2; bases outside the gene matches: 5. The CDR3 is made up of 15 amino acids. The CDR3: CASSLRQGPTYEQYF. In nucleotides, the CDR3 is TGTGCCAGCAGTTTAAGACAGGGGCCCACCTACGAGCAGTACTTC.

J is TRBJ1-1 and V is TRBV5-1; no definite D call. The V gene lost 1 base and the J gene lost 3 bases, with 13 bases spanning the gap. The CDR3 sequence is 15 residues long. In germline, CDR1 is SGHRS, CDR2 YFSETQ. The CDR3 nucleotides read TGCGCCAGCAGCTTGAGGTCGGCTAGGGACACTGAAGCTTTCTTT. Amino acids: CASSLRSARDTEAFF.

The rearrangement links TRBV27 to TRBJ2-5, with TRBD2 matching 12 bases. The DNA end is a closer match to TRBJ2-7, so the J assignment may be wrong. The CDR3 contains 16 residues. Germline assignment: CDR1 MNHEY and CDR2 SMNVEV (reference sequence). Here the CDR3 DNA reads TGTGCCAGCCTACAACTAGCGGGGGGACCCTCCTACGAGCAGTACTTC. Protein sequence: CASLQLAGGPSYEQYF.

The gene calls are TRBV20-1 and TRBJ1-2; D remains unclear. In germline, CDR1 is DFQATT, CDR2 SNEGSKA (reference sequence). The V end lost 8 bases, the J end lost 6 bases, and 4 bases lay between the germline ends. The CDR3 has 8 amino acids. The CDR3 nucleotides are TGCAGTTTTGATGGCTACACCTTC. Translated: CSFDGYTF.